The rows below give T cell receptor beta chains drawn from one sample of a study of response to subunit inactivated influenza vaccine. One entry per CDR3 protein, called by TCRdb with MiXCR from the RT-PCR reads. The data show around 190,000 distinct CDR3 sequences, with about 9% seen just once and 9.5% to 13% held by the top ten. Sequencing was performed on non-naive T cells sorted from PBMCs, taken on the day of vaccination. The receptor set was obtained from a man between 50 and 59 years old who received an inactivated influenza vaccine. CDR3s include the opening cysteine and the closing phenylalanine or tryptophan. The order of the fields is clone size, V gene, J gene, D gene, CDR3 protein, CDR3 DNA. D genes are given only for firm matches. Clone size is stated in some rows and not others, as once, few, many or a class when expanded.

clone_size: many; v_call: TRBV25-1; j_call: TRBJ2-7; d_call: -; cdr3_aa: CASRATDRFTYEQYF; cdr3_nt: TGTGCCAGTCGCGCTACCGACAGGTTTACCTACGAGCAGTACTTC
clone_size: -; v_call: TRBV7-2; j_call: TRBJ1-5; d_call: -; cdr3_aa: CASSSIGQPQHF; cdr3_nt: TGTGCCAGCAGCTCCATCGGCCAGCCCCAGCATTTT
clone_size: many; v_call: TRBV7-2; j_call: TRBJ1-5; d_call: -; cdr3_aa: CASSLGVGNQPQHF; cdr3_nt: TGTGCCAGCAGCTTAGGGGTTGGAAACCAGCCCCAGCATTTT
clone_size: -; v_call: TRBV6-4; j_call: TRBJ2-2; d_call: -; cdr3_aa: CASSEDSYTNTGELFF; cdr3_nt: TGTGCCAGCAGTGAAGACAGCTATACGAACACCGGGGAGCTGTTTTTT
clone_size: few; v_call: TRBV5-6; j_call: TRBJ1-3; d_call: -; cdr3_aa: CASSRPASGNTIYF; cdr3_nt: TGTGCCAGCAGCCGCCCGGCCTCTGGAAACACCATATATTTT
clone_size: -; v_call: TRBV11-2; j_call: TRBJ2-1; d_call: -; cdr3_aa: CASSLELGGQFF; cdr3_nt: TGTGCCAGCAGCTTAGAGTTGGGCGGGCAGTTCTTC
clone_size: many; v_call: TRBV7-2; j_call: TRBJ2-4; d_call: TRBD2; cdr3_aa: CASSYSGGRAKNIQYF; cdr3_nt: TGTGCCAGCAGCTATTCGGGGGGGCGGGCCAAAAACATTCAGTACTTC
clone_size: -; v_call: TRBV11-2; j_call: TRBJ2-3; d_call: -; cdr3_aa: CASSPRSGLSTDTQYF; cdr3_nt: TGTGCCAGCAGCCCCAGGTCGGGACTTAGCACAGATACGCAGTATTTT
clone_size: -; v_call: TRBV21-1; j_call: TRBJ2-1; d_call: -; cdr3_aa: CASSKGPGNEQFF; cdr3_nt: TGTGCCAGCAGCAAAGGGCCGGGGAATGAGCAGTTCTTC
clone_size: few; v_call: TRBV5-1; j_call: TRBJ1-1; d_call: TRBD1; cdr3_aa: CASSRTGAGTEAFF; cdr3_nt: TGCGCCAGCAGCCGCACAGGGGCAGGGACTGAAGCTTTCTTT
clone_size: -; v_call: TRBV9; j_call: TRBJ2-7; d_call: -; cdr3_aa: CASSVGRAGEQYF; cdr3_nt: TGTGCCAGCAGCGTCGGCAGGGCGGGGGAGCAGTACTTC
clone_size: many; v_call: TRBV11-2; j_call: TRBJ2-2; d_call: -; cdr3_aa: CASSLSGWTGELFF; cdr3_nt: TGTGCCAGCAGCTTATCGGGATGGACCGGGGAGCTGTTTTTT
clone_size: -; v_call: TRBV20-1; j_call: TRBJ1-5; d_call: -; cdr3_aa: CSASGQGGGSNQPQHF; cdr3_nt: TGCAGTGCTAGTGGGCAAGGGGGAGGGAGCAATCAGCCCCAGCATTTT
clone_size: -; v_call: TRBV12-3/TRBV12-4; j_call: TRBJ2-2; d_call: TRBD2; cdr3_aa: CASSLERGGLGRTGELFF; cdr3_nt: TGTGCCAGCAGTTTAGAGCGGGGGGGCCTGGGTAGGACCGGGGAGCTGTTTTTT
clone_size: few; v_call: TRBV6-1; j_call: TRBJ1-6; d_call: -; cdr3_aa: CASTEGRETSPLHF; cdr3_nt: TGTGCCAGCACTGAAGGCAGGGAGACCTCACCCCTCCACTTT
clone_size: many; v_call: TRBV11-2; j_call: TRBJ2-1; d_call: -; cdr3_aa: CASSLDPQWEKKRREQFF; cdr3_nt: TGTGCCAGCAGCTTAGATCCCCAATGGGAGAAAAAACGGCGTGAGCAGTTCTTC